This TCR beta chain was sequenced during a study of blood T cell repertoires in COVID-19. V shed 2 bases and J shed 3 bases, with 10 bases lying between them. Germline loops: CDR1 SGHTA, CDR2 FQGTGA. The CDR3 runs 14 residues. This table comes from immunoSEQ multiplex PCR, and its TCRdb copy is limited to in-frame clones, with some not included. The sample includes about 310,000 clones, 70% to 90% of them seen just once. This chain uses TRBV7-3 with TRBJ1-1; the D gene is possibly TRBD1 (5 bases). The sequence came from a middle-aged woman who had recovered from COVID-19. Sequencing was carried out using PBMCs or T cells enriched from blood (not recorded which). Here the CDR3 reads CASSLAGRDTEAFF. The CDR3 DNA sequence: TGTGCCAGCAGCTTAGCAGGGAGGGACACTGAAGCTTTCTTT.